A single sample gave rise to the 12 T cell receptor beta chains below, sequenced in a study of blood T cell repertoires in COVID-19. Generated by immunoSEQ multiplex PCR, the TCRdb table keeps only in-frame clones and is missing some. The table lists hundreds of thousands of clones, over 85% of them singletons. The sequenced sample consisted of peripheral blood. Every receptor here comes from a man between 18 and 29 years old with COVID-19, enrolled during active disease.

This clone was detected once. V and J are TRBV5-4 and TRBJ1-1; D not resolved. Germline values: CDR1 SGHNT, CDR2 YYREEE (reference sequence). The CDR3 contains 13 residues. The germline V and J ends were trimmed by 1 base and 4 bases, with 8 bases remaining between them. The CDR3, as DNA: TGTGCCAGCAGCTTGTGGGCGGGCACTGAAGCTTTCTTT. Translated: CASSLWAGTEAFF.

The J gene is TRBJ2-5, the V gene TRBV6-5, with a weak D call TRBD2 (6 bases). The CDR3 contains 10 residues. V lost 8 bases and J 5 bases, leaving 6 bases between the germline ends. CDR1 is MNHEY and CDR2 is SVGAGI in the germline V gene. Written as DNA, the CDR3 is TGTGCCAGCGGAGGGGAGACCCAGTACTTC. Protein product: CASGGETQYF.

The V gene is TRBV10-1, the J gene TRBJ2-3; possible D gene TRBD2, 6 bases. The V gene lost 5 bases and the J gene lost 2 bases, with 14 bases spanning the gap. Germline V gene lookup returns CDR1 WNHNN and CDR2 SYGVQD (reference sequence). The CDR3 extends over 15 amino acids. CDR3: CASSPGVSDTDTQYF. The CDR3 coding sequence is TGCGCCAGCAGTCCGGGGGTTTCGGACACAGATACGCAGTATTTT.

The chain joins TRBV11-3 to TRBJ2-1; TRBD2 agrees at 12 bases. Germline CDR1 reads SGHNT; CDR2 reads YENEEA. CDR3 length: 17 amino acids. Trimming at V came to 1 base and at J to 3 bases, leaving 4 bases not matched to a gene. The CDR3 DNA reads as TGTGCCAGCAGCTTAGCCAGGACTAGCGGGGACTACAATGAGCAGTTCTTC. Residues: CASSLARTSGDYNEQFF. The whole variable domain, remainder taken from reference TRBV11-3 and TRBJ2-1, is EAGVVQSPRYKIIEKKQPVAFWCNPISGHNTLYWYLQNLGQGPELLIRYENEEAVDDSQLPKDRFSAERLKGVDSTLKIQPAELGDSAVYLCASSLARTSGDYNEQFFGPGTRLTVL.

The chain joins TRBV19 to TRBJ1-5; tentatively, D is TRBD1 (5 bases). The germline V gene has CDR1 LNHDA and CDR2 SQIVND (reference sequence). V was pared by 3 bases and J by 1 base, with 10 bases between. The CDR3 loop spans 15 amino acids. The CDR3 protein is CASSIQGWSNQPQHF. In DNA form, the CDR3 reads TGTGCCAGTAGTATCCAGGGATGGAGCAATCAGCCCCAGCATTTT.

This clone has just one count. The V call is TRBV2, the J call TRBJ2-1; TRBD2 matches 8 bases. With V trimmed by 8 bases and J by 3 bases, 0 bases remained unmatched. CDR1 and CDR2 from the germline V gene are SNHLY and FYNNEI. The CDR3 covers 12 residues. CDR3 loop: CASAGGYNEQFF. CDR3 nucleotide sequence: TGTGCCAGCGCGGGAGGCTACAATGAGCAGTTCTTC.

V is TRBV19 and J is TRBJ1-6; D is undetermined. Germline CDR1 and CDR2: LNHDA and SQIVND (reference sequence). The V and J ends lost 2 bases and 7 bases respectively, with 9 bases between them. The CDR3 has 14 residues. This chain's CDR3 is CASSIYTWNSPLHF. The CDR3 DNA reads TGTGCCAGTAGTATATACACGTGGAATTCACCCCTCCACTTT.

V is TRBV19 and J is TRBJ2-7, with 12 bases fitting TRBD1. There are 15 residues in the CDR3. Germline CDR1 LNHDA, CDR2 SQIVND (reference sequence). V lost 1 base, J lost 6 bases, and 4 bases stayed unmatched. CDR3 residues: CASSIAGTGGAEQYF. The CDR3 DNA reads TGTGCCAGTAGTATAGCCGGGACAGGGGGCGCCGAGCAGTACTTC. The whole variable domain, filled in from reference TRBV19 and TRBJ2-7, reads DGGITQSPKYLFRKEGQNVTLSCEQNLNHDAMYWYRQDPGQGLRLIYYSQIVNDFQKGDIAEGYSVSREKKESFPLTVTSAQKNPTAFYLCASSIAGTGGAEQYFGPGTRLTVT.

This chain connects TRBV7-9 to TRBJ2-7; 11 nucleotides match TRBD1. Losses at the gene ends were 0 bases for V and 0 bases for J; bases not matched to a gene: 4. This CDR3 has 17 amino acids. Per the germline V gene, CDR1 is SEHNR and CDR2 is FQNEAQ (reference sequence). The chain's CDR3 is CASSLAPGQGVSYEQYF. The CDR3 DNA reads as TGTGCCAGCAGCTTAGCGCCGGGACAGGGGGTCTCCTACGAGCAGTACTTC.

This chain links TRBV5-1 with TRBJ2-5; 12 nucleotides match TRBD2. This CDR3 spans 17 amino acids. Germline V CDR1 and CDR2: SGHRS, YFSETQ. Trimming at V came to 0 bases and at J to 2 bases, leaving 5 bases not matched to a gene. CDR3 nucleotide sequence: TGCGCCAGCAGCTTGGGACTAGCGGGGGCCATACAAGAGACCCAGTACTTC. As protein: CASSLGLAGAIQETQYF.

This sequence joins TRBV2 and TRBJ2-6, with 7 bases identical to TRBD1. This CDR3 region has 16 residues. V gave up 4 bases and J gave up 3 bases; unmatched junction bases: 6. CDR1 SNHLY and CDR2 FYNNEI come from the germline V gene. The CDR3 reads CASSGLRGRGANVLTF. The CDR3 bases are TGTGCCAGCAGTGGGTTGAGGGGGCGTGGGGCCAACGTCCTGACTTTC. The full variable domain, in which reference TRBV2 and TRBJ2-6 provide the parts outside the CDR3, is EPEVTQTPSHQVTQMGQEVILRCVPISNHLYFYWYRQILGQKVEFLVSFYNNEISEKSEIFDDQFSVERPDGSNFTLKIRSTKLEDSAMYFCASSGLRGRGANVLTFGAGSRLTVL.

The CDR3, as DNA: TGTGCCAGCAGTAACCGGGACAGGGGAAGGGGGACCCAGTACTTC. Protein: CASSNRDRGRGTQYF. The rearrangement links TRBV2 to TRBJ2-5; 10 bases align to TRBD1. The CDR3 extends over 15 amino acids. From germline, CDR1 is SNHLY and CDR2 FYNNEI. With V trimmed by 5 bases and J by 7 bases, 10 bases remained unmatched. Full variable domain (rest looked up from reference TRBV2 and TRBJ2-5): EPEVTQTPSHQVTQMGQEVILRCVPISNHLYFYWYRQILGQKVEFLVSFYNNEISEKSEIFDDQFSVERPDGSNFTLKIRSTKLEDSAMYFCASSNRDRGRGTQYFGPGTRLLVL.